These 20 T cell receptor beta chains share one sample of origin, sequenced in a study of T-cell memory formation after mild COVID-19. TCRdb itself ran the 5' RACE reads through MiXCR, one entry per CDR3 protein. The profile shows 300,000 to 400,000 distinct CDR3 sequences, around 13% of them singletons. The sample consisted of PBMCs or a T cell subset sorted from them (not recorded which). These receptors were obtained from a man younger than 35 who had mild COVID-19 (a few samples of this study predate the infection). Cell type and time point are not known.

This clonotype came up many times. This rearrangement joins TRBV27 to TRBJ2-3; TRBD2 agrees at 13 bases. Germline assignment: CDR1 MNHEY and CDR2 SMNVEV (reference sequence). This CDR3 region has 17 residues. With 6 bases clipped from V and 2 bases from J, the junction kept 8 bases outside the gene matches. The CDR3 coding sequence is TGTGCCAGCAGGCGACTAGCGGGGGGCCTTAACACAGATACGCAGTATTTT. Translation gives CASRRLAGGLNTDTQYF.

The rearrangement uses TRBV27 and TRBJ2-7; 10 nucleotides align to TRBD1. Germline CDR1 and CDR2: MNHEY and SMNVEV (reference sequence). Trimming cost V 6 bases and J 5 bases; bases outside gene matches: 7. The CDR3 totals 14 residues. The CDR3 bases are TGTGCCAGCAGCCAGGGGGACAGGGGCCACGAGCAGTACTTC. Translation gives CASSQGDRGHEQYF.

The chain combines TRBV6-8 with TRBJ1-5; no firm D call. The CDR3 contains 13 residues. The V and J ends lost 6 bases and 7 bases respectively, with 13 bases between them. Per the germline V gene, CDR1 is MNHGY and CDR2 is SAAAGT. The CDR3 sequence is CASSPDGTQPQHF. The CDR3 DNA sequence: TGTGCCAGCAGCCCGGACGGCACACAGCCCCAGCATTTT.

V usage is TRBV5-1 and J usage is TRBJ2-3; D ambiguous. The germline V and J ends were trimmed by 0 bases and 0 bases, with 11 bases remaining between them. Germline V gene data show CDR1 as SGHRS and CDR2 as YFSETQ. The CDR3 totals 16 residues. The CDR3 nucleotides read TGCGCCAGCAGCTTGGAGGTGGCCTCTAGCACAGATACGCAGTATTTT. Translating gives CASSLEVASSTDTQYF.

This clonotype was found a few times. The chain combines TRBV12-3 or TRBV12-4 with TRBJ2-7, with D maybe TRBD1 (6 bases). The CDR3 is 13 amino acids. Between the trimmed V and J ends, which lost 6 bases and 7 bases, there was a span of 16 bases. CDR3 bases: TGTGCCAGCAGGGCAGGGACACACTTGGAGCAGTACTTC. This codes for CASRAGTHLEQYF.

The CDR3 spells CASSPPPDNEQFF. CDR3 nucleotides: TGTGCCAGCAGCCCACCTCCAGACAATGAGCAGTTCTTC. The rearrangement uses TRBV6-6 and TRBJ2-1, with D unclear. Per the germline V gene, CDR1 is MNHNY and CDR2 is SVGAGI (reference sequence). The CDR3 runs 13 residues. V shed 6 bases and J shed 5 bases, with 11 bases lying between them.

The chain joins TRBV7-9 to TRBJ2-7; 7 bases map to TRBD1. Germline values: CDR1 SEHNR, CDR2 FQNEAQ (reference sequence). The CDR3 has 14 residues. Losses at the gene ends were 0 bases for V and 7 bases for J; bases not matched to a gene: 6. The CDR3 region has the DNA TGTGCCAGCAGCTTAGCAGGGGGCCAATCGGAGCAGTACGTC. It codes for CASSLAGGQSEQYV.

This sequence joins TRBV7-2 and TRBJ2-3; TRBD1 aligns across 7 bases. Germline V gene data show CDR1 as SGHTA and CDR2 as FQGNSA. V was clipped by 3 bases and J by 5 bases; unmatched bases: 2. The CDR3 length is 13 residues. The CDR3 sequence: CASSLGQKDTQYF. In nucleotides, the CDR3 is TGTGCCAGCAGCTTGGGACAGAAAGATACGCAGTATTTT. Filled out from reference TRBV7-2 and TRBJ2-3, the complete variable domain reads GAGVSQSPSNKVTEKGKDVELRCDPISGHTALYWYRQSLGQGLEFLIYFQGNSAPDKSGLPSDRFSAERTGGSVSTLTIQRTQQEDSAVYLCASSLGQKDTQYFGPGTRLTVL.

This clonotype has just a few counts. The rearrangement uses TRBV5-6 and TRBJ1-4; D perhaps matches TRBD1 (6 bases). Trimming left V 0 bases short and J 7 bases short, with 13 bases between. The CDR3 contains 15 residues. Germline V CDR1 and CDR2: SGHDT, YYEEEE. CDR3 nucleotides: TGTGCCAGCAGCTTGGCTGGGGGCGCGGGTGAAAAACTGTTTTTT. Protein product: CASSLAGGAGEKLFF.

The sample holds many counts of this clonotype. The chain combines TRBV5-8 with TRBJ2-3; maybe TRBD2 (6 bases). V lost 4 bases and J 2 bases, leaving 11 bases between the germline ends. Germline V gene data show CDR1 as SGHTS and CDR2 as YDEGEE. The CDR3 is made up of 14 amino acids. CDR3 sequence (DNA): TGTGCCAGCAGCACCGGGACTTTCACAGATACGCAGTATTTT. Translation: CASSTGTFTDTQYF.

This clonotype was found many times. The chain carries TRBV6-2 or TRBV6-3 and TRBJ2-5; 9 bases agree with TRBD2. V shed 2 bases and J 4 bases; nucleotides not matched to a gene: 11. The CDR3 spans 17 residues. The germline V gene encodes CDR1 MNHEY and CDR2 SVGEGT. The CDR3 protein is CASSYDGSGGWAETQYF. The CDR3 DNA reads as TGTGCCAGCAGTTACGACGGTAGCGGGGGTTGGGCAGAGACCCAGTACTTC.

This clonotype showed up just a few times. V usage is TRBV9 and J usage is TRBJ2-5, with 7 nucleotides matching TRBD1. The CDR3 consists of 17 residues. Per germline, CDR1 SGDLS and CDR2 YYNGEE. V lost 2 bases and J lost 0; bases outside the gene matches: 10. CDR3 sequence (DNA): TGTGCCAGCAGCGTCGCCAGGGGGTGGGGGTACCAAGAGACCCAGTACTTC. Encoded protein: CASSVARGWGYQETQYF.

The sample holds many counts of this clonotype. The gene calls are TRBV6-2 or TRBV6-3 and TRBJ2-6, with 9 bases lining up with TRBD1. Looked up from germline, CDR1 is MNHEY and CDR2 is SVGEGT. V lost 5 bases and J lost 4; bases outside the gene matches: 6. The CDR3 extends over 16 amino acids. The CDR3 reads CASSTTGGSGANVLTF. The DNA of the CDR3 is TGTGCCAGCAGTACCACAGGGGGCTCCGGGGCCAACGTCCTGACTTTC.

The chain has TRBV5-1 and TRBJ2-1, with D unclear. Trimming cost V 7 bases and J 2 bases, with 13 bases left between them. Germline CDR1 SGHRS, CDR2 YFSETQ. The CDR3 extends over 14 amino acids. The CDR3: CASGVSEPYNEQFF. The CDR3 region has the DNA TGCGCCAGCGGCGTCTCGGAACCCTACAATGAGCAGTTCTTC. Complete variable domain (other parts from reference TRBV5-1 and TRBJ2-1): KAGVTQTPRYLIKTRGQQVTLSCSPISGHRSVSWYQQTPGQGLQFLFEYFSETQRNKGNFPGRFSGRQFSNSRSEMNVSTLELGDSALYLCASGVSEPYNEQFFGPGTRLTVL.

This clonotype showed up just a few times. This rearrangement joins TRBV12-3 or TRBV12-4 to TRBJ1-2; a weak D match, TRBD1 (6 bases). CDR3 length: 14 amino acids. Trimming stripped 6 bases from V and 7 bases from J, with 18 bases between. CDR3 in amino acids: CASRQTGQGLGYTF. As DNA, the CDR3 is TGTGCCAGCAGACAAACGGGACAAGGGCTTGGCTACACCTTC.

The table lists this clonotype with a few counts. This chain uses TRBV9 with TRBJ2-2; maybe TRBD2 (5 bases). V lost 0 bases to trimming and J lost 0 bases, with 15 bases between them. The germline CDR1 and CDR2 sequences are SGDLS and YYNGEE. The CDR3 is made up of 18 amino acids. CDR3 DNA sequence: TGTGCCAGCAGCGTAGGAGGTGACGGGAACGCGAACACCGGGGAGCTGTTTTTT. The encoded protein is CASSVGGDGNANTGELFF.

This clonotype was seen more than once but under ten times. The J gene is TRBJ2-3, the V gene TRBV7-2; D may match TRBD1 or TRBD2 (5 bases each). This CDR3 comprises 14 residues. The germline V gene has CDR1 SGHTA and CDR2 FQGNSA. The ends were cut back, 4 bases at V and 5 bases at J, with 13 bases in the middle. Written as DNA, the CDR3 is TGTGCCAGCAGCTCGGGACCCCCGGGAGATACGCAGTATTTT. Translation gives CASSSGPPGDTQYF.

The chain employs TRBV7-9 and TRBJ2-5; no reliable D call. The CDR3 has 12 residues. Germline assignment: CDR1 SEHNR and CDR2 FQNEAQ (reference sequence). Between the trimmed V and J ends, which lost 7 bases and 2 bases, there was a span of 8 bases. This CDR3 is CASTSSQETQYF. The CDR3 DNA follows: TGTGCCAGCACATCTAGTCAAGAGACCCAGTACTTC.

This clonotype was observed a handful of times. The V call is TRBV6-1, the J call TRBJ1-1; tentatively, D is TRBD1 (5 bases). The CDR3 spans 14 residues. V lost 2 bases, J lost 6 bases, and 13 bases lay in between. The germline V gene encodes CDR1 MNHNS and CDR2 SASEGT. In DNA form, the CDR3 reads TGTGCCAGCAGTGAATGGGGGGGTTTCGCTGAAGCTTTCTTT. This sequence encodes CASSEWGGFAEAFF.

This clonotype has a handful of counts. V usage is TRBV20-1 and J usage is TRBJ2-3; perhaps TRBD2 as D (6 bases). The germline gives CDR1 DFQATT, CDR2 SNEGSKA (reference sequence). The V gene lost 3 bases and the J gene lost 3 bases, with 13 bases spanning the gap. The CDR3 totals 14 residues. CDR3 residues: CSASGRGGTDTQYF. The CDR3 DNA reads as TGCAGTGCTAGTGGGCGGGGCGGAACAGATACGCAGTATTTT.